Below are 6 T cell receptor beta chains sequenced from a single sample in a study of T cells in Graves' hyperthyroidism and ophthalmopathy. RNA transcripts served as the template for amplifying TCR beta CDR3 regions. The HTBI primer set drove a first-round RT-PCR of the TCR CDR3. TCRdb called the multiplex PCR reads again in MiXCR, with one record for every CDR3 protein. The profile shows 500,000 to 650,000 distinct CDR3 sequences, roughly 15% of them singletons. Sequencing input: blood. The receptors originated from a woman between 35 and 50 years old with Graves' hyperthyroidism.

Many counts were recorded for this clonotype. The chain has TRBV12-5 and TRBJ2-7, with 7 positions matching TRBD1. Germline V gene lookup returns CDR1 LGHNT and CDR2 FRNRAP. V shed 4 bases, J shed 4 bases, and the junction held 7 bases outside the gene matches. This CDR3 is 14 amino acids long. CDR3 amino acids: CASGSGQERYEQYF. For the CDR3, the DNA is TGTGCTAGTGGTTCTGGACAGGAGCGGTACGAGCAGTACTTC.

This clonotype was counted at least ten times. The chain is built from TRBV18 and TRBJ2-7, with D possibly TRBD1 on 7 matching bases. Trimming removed 4 bases at V and 4 bases at J, with 17 bases between. CDR1 KGHSH and CDR2 LQKENI come from the germline V gene. CDR3 size: 15 residues. The CDR3 loop is CASSRGQAGGYEQYF. As DNA, the CDR3 is TGTGCCAGCTCACGAGGACAGGCCGGGGGATACGAGCAGTACTTC.

This clonotype was detected many times. The chain recombines TRBV20-1 with TRBJ2-1; D is possibly TRBD1 or TRBD2 (5 bases each). The CDR3 totals 14 residues. Per the germline V gene, CDR1 is DFQATT and CDR2 is SNEGSKA (reference sequence). The CDR3 nucleotides read TGCATTGCAAATAATGGGGGTTCCTACAATGAGCAGTTCTTC. Its protein product is CIANNGGSYNEQFF.

The rearrangement joins TRBV7-9 to TRBJ1-4; TRBD1 might be the D (5 bases). Trimming removed 1 base at V and 7 bases at J, with 13 bases between. There are 15 residues in the CDR3. Germline lookup yields CDR1 SEHNR and CDR2 FQNEAQ (reference sequence). CDR3 loop: CASSLEGAGGEKLFF. Written as DNA, the CDR3 is TGTGCCAGCAGCTTAGAAGGGGCTGGAGGTGAAAAACTGTTTTTT.

The chain joins TRBV29-1 to TRBJ2-3; 10 bases map to TRBD2. Unmatched junction bases numbered 15, after V lost 5 bases and J lost 7 bases. Germline CDR1 reads SQVTM; CDR2 reads ANQGSEA. The CDR3 has 16 amino acids. Here the CDR3 DNA reads TGCAGCGTTCGCCCAGGCCAGCGGGAGGGCCTCTATACGCAGTATTTT. Protein: CSVRPGQREGLYTQYF.

This clonotype was seen repeatedly, ten times or more. The chain has TRBV7-2 and TRBJ2-1, with a possible D match to TRBD2 (6 bases). Germline assignment: CDR1 SGHTA and CDR2 FQGNSA. The CDR3 contains 14 residues. V was shortened by 5 bases and J by 6 bases, with 14 bases between the two germline ends. This CDR3 is CASSTTPSVNEQFF. The CDR3 DNA sequence: TGTGCCAGCAGCACGACTCCTAGCGTCAATGAGCAGTTCTTC.